Listed here are 5 T cell receptor beta chains from one sample, sequenced in a study of blood T cell repertoires in COVID-19. This table comes from immunoSEQ multiplex PCR, and its TCRdb copy is limited to in-frame clones, with some not included. This sample carries over 250,000 clones, 70% to 75% of them seen once, and the ten largest clones take around 3.2%. The sample comprised peripheral blood. The source of these receptors is a woman older than 75 with acute or convalescent COVID-19.

This clone came up a few times. Other DNA sequences from this sample encode an identical CDR3 as well. J is TRBJ2-1 and V is TRBV10-3; 11 bases line up with TRBD2. Germline V lookup: CDR1 ENHRY, CDR2 SYGVKD. V shed 0 bases and J 6 bases; nucleotides not matched to a gene: 1. This CDR3 region has 15 residues. CDR3 in amino acids: CAISESGLAVNEQFF. The CDR3, as DNA: TGTGCCATCAGTGAGTCGGGACTAGCGGTCAATGAGCAGTTCTTC.

The J gene is TRBJ1-2, the V gene TRBV30; weak D call: TRBD1 (5 bases). Germline CDR1 reads GTSNPN; CDR2 reads SVGIG (reference sequence). Trimming left V 0 bases short and J 4 bases short, with 15 bases between. This CDR3 spans 15 amino acids. The CDR3 DNA is TGTGCCTGGAGTGTACTAGGAGGGGCCGGCTATGGCTACACCTTC. Translated, it gives CAWSVLGGAGYGYTF.

The V call is TRBV18, the J call TRBJ2-1; D is unclear. Per the germline V gene, CDR1 is KGHSH and CDR2 is LQKENI. CDR3 length equals 11 residues. The ends were cut back, 4 bases at V and 9 bases at J, with 7 bases in the middle. In nucleotides, the CDR3 is TGTGCCAGCTCACAGTCGGTTGAGCAGTTCTTC. Translation gives CASSQSVEQFF.

The chain carries TRBV1 and TRBJ2-3; the DNA was not compared with TRBD2, the D call given in the table. TRBV1 is flagged as a pseudogene. There are 16 residues in the CDR3. This chain's CDR3 is CTSSQLSLAGRDTQYF. The CDR3 bases are TGCACCAGCAGCCAGCTTAGCCTAGCGGGAAGAGATACGCAGTATTTT.

The chain has TRBV19 and TRBJ2-7, with 11 bases identical to TRBD1. Trimming removed 5 bases from V and 9 bases from J; junction bases left unmatched: 12. The germline V gene has CDR1 LNHDA and CDR2 SQIVND (reference sequence). The CDR3 is 15 amino acids. For the CDR3, the DNA is TGTGCCAGTAGTTCCCGGGACAGGGGGGTTTTCGGGCAGTACTTC. It specifies CASSSRDRGVFGQYF.